One and the same sample provided the 32 T cell receptor beta chains below, sequenced in a study of shared clonotypes between healthy human individuals. Some clones are missing from TCRdb's copy, which holds only in-frame ones; the method was immunoSEQ multiplex PCR. The sample yields about 1.5 million clones, approximately 98% seen once. The sequenced sample was naive CD4+ T cells sorted from blood. Subset denoted: CD45RA+ positively selected. The receptors derive from a man under 40 in good health.

The rearrangement links TRBV27 to TRBJ2-7; D is unresolved. The CDR3 is 12 residues long. Looked up from germline, CDR1 is MNHEY and CDR2 is SMNVEV (reference sequence). The V end was cut by 7 bases, the J end by 5 bases, with 12 bases between. The CDR3 nucleotides read TGTGCCAGCACCTCTCTAACCAACGAGCAGTACTTC. It is translated as CASTSLTNEQYF.

This clone was recorded once. CDR3 loop: CSVGSRPNTGELFF. The CDR3 DNA follows: TGCAGCGTTGGTTCACGGCCGAACACCGGGGAGCTGTTTTTT. The V and J genes are TRBV29-1 and TRBJ2-2; D is unclear. Germline CDR1 and CDR2: SQVTM and ANQGSEA. The CDR3 totals 14 residues. Trimming removed 4 bases from V and 0 bases from J, with 9 bases in between.

The chain joins TRBV7-9 to TRBJ2-5; either TRBD1 or TRBD2 may supply D (5 bases each). V gave up 1 base and J gave up 1 base, with 19 bases separating them. The germline V gene has CDR1 SEHNR and CDR2 FQNEAQ (reference sequence). The CDR3 loop spans 18 amino acids. The CDR3 here is CASSLVPGWGSIQETQYF. The CDR3 DNA follows: TGTGCCAGCAGCTTAGTCCCAGGGTGGGGGAGTATCCAAGAGACCCAGTACTTC.

V gene TRBV28 combines with J gene TRBJ1-5; TRBD1 is a possible D gene (6 bases). The V and J ends lost 5 bases and 2 bases respectively, with 16 bases between them. Germline CDR1 is MDHEN and CDR2 is SYDVKM. The CDR3 runs 16 residues. The CDR3 spells CASSPPTGMGNQPQHF. DNA of the CDR3: TGTGCCAGCAGTCCCCCCACAGGGATGGGCAATCAGCCCCAGCATTTT.

Concerning this clone: This CDR3 is also generated by other DNA sequences in the sample. This chain links TRBV27 with TRBJ2-5; D possibly uses TRBD1 or TRBD2 (5 bases each). Germline loops: CDR1 MNHEY, CDR2 SMNVEV (reference sequence). CDR3 size: 13 residues. V was cut by 2 bases and J by 5 bases, with 9 bases left in between. The CDR3 region is CASSLRGVETQYF. In DNA, the CDR3 is TGTGCCAGCAGTTTAAGAGGGGTCGAGACCCAGTACTTC.

This clone has only one observation. The chain employs TRBV18 and TRBJ1-5; TRBD1 aligns across 10 bases. This CDR3 has 14 residues. The V segment lost 4 bases and the J segment 8 bases; nucleotides outside the gene matches: 5. The germline V gene has CDR1 KGHSH and CDR2 LQKENI. CDR3 sequence (DNA): TGTGCCAGCTCACTATTAGGACAGGGGGAGCCCCAGCATTTT. It codes for CASSLLGQGEPQHF.

This chain links TRBV9 with TRBJ2-4, with 10 bases identical to TRBD2. The CDR3 contains 16 residues. The ends lost 0 bases at V and 6 bases at J; junction bases unmatched: 6. Germline CDR1 is SGDLS and CDR2 is YYNGEE. CDR3 sequence: CASSVASGRSGNIQYF. CDR3 sequence (DNA): TGTGCCAGCAGCGTAGCTAGCGGGAGATCCGGAAACATTCAGTACTTC.

The chain employs TRBV5-1 and TRBJ1-1, with D perhaps matching TRBD1 (5 bases). This CDR3 has 11 amino acids. Germline values: CDR1 SGHRS, CDR2 YFSETQ. Trimming pared 6 bases from V and 8 bases from J, leaving 11 bases between. The CDR3: CASTGGREAFF. The CDR3 nucleotides are TGCGCCAGCACTGGGGGACGGGAAGCTTTCTTT.

This CDR3 is CASSQDSYNEQFF. CDR3 in DNA: TGTGCCAGCAGCCAAGACTCTTACAATGAGCAGTTCTTC. This chain connects TRBV7-6 to TRBJ2-1; D gene unclear. Trimming left V 5 bases short and J 4 bases short, with 9 bases between. The CDR3 is 13 residues long. Germline CDR1 and CDR2: SGHVS and FNYEAQ.

The V and J genes are TRBV19 and TRBJ1-1; D is perhaps TRBD1 (5 bases). The V gene lost 5 bases and the J gene lost 2 bases, with 12 bases spanning the gap. CDR1 LNHDA and CDR2 SQIVND come from the germline V gene (reference sequence). The CDR3 has 14 residues. This CDR3 reads CASSSADSNTEAFF. DNA for the CDR3: TGTGCCAGTAGTTCGGCTGACAGCAACACTGAAGCTTTCTTT.

This chain uses TRBV27 with TRBJ2-7, with D tentatively TRBD1 or TRBD2 (5 bases each). The CDR3 runs 15 residues. V was pared by 6 bases and J by 1 base, with 16 bases between. CDR1 and CDR2 from the germline V gene are MNHEY and SMNVEV (reference sequence). Here the CDR3 reads CASRALGTGSYEQYF. The CDR3 DNA sequence: TGTGCCAGCAGGGCCCTCGGGACGGGATCCTACGAGCAGTACTTC.

The chain employs TRBV10-3 and TRBJ2-4; the D call may be TRBD1 or TRBD2 (5 bases each). Trimming removed 0 bases at V and 2 bases at J, with 11 bases between. Germline CDR1 and CDR2: ENHRY and SYGVKD. The CDR3 spans 16 residues. The CDR3 is CAISESTPGPKNIQYF. The CDR3 DNA sequence: TGTGCCATCAGTGAGTCGACTCCGGGACCCAAAAACATTCAGTACTTC.

This chain links TRBV10-3 with TRBJ2-5; 7 bases are shared with TRBD1. This CDR3 has 14 residues. Per the germline V gene, CDR1 is ENHRY and CDR2 is SYGVKD. V shed 4 bases, J shed 3 bases, and the junction held 5 bases outside the gene matches. CDR3 amino acids: CAISVQGTEETQYF. CDR3 nucleotides: TGTGCCATCAGTGTACAGGGGACGGAAGAGACCCAGTACTTC.

The V gene is TRBV18, the J gene TRBJ2-5; D is uncertain. The CDR3 is 12 residues long. Germline CDR1 is KGHSH and CDR2 is LQKENI. V was trimmed by 4 bases and J by 0 bases, leaving 3 bases between them. CDR3 in amino acids: CASSQDQETQYF. DNA of the CDR3: TGTGCCAGCTCACAAGACCAAGAGACCCAGTACTTC.

The V and J genes are TRBV18 and TRBJ1-1, with D tentatively TRBD1 (6 bases). Germline values: CDR1 KGHSH, CDR2 LQKENI. V was trimmed by 0 bases and J by 5 bases, leaving 13 bases between them. There are 15 residues in the CDR3. DNA for the CDR3: TGTGCCAGCTCACCACCGTCAAGGGGGAGTACTGAAGCTTTCTTT. This gives the protein CASSPPSRGSTEAFF.

This chain connects TRBV5-8 to TRBJ2-1; maybe TRBD2 (6 bases). Germline V CDR1 and CDR2: SGHTS, YDEGEE. The CDR3 is 15 residues long. V was clipped by 4 bases and J by 8 bases, with 19 bases between them. CDR3 sequence reads: CASSPEGREGDEQFF. The CDR3 nucleotides read TGTGCCAGCAGCCCGGAGGGGCGGGAAGGCGATGAGCAGTTCTTC.

The gene calls are TRBV6-6 and TRBJ2-1, with D possibly matching TRBD2 (5 bases). Between the trimmed V and J ends, which lost 8 bases and 7 bases, there was a span of 21 bases. Germline V CDR1 and CDR2: MNHNY, SVGAGI (reference sequence). This CDR3 is 15 amino acids long. The CDR3 bases are TGTGCCAGCCGAGAGTATGTGGGAGAGTCGAATGAGCAGTTCTTC. This translates into CASREYVGESNEQFF.

This chain links TRBV7-9 with TRBJ1-1, with TRBD1 identical over 11 bases. The length of the CDR3 is 14 residues. Germline CDR1 SEHNR, CDR2 FQNEAQ (reference sequence). The J segment lost 3 bases and the V segment lost 6 bases, leaving 3 bases of the junction unmatched. In nucleotides, the CDR3 is TGTGCCAGCAGAAAGGACAGGGGGCACACTGAAGCTTTCTTT. It specifies CASRKDRGHTEAFF.

This clone was found once. The chain uses TRBV5-1 and TRBJ2-1; 8 bases are a match to TRBD2. V lost 1 base to trimming and J lost 7 bases; unmatched junction nucleotides: 10. The CDR3 extends over 16 amino acids. Per germline, CDR1 SGHRS and CDR2 YFSETQ. For the CDR3, the DNA is TGCGCCAGCAGCTTGTATCCAGCGGGAGTAGTGAATGAGCAGTTCTTC. Protein sequence: CASSLYPAGVVNEQFF.

The chain links TRBV6-1 to TRBJ1-1; D not resolved. Germline lookup yields CDR1 MNHNS and CDR2 SASEGT. The CDR3 length is 13 residues. V was clipped by 4 bases and J by 4 bases, with 10 bases between them. As DNA, the CDR3 is TGTGCCAGCAGTGCCCTCGGAAGCACTGAAGCTTTCTTT. Its translation is CASSALGSTEAFF.

CDR3 loop: CASSLRGTYEQYF. CDR3 coding DNA: TGTGCCAGCAGCTTGCGAGGCACCTACGAGCAGTACTTC. V is TRBV5-8 and J is TRBJ2-7, with D uncertain. The germline gives CDR1 SGHTS, CDR2 YDEGEE. The CDR3 spans 13 residues. Trimming stripped 1 base from V and 2 bases from J, with 7 bases between.

The rearrangement joins TRBV5-1 to TRBJ2-3; D may be TRBD1 or TRBD2 (5 bases each). V lost 0 bases and J lost 2, with 16 bases in between. CDR3 length: 17 amino acids. Germline V lookup: CDR1 SGHRS, CDR2 YFSETQ. Here the CDR3 DNA reads TGCGCCAGCAGCTTGGCCGGGGCGTCGGGGTACACAGATACGCAGTATTTT. This translates into CASSLAGASGYTDTQYF.

This clone was detected once. V usage is TRBV5-1 and J usage is TRBJ1-4; D uncertain. Germline CDR1 SGHRS, CDR2 YFSETQ. CDR3 length: 16 amino acids. Between the trimmed V and J ends, which lost 3 bases and 0 bases, there was a span of 12 bases. DNA for the CDR3: TGCGCCAGCAGCTCAACACCCATGGCAACTAATGAAAAACTGTTTTTT. It is translated as CASSSTPMATNEKLFF.

This chain uses TRBV7-2 with TRBJ1-1, with D perhaps matching TRBD1 (5 bases). This CDR3 is 14 amino acids long. Trimming left V 3 bases short and J 8 bases short, with 16 bases between. Germline-derived CDR1 and CDR2 are SGHTA and FQGNSA. CDR3 coding DNA: TGTGCCAGCAGCTTGCAGCCGCGGGGCCAAGAAGCTTTCTTT. Protein sequence: CASSLQPRGQEAFF.

This rearrangement joins TRBV30 to TRBJ2-7; 7 bases align to TRBD1. Losses at the gene ends were 5 bases for V and 3 bases for J; bases not matched to a gene: 10. The CDR3 is 14 amino acids. Germline V gene data show CDR1 as GTSNPN and CDR2 as SVGIG (reference sequence). The CDR3 sequence: CAWGDRAAIYEQYF. The DNA of the CDR3 is TGTGCCTGGGGGGACAGAGCTGCAATCTACGAGCAGTACTTC.

This chain joins TRBV18 and TRBJ2-7; D is unclear. Trimming stripped 4 bases from V and 2 bases from J, with 12 bases between. The CDR3 sequence is 14 residues long. Per the germline V gene, CDR1 is KGHSH and CDR2 is LQKENI. The DNA of the CDR3 is TGTGCCAGCTCACTCATGGCAGGTACCTACGAGCAGTACTTC. It encodes CASSLMAGTYEQYF.

The sample holds one count of this clone. The genes are TRBV9 and TRBJ2-1; the D is unclear. Germline values: CDR1 SGDLS, CDR2 YYNGEE. CDR3 size: 15 residues. With 4 bases removed from V and 7 bases from J, the gap between germline ends came to 18 bases. Here the CDR3 reads CASSFLDRAANEQFF. CDR3 coding DNA: TGTGCCAGCAGCTTCCTCGATAGAGCCGCGAATGAGCAGTTCTTC.

The chain recombines TRBV4-2 with TRBJ2-7; D gene ambiguous. The germline V and J ends were trimmed by 0 bases and 7 bases, with 7 bases remaining between them. From germline, CDR1 is LGHNA and CDR2 YNFKEQ. CDR3 length: 12 residues. CDR3 sequence reads: CASSQDLQEQYF. In DNA, the CDR3 is TGTGCCAGCAGCCAAGATCTTCAAGAGCAGTACTTC.

V and J are TRBV18 and TRBJ1-3; D not resolved. The V and J ends lost 0 bases and 4 bases respectively, with 10 bases between them. The CDR3 totals 15 residues. CDR1 and CDR2 (germline): KGHSH, LQKENI. CDR3 region: CASSPPKAGGNTIYF. CDR3 in DNA: TGTGCCAGCTCACCACCGAAGGCAGGAGGAAACACCATATATTTT.

The V and J genes are TRBV29-1 and TRBJ2-3; weak D call: TRBD1 (6 bases). Trimming removed 4 bases at V and 4 bases at J, with 12 bases between. Germline CDR1 is SQVTM and CDR2 is ANQGSEA. This CDR3 region has 13 residues. CDR3 nucleotides: TGCAGCGTTGTAGTACAGGGCCCAGATACGCAGTATTTT. It specifies CSVVVQGPDTQYF.

This clone was recorded once. The V gene is TRBV19, the J gene TRBJ2-2, with D perhaps given as TRBD1 or TRBD2 (5 bases each). The CDR3 loop spans 16 amino acids. Germline lookup yields CDR1 LNHDA and CDR2 SQIVND (reference sequence). Trimming took 3 bases from V and 1 from J, leaving 12 bases between them. CDR3 sequence: CASSMGVTLNTGELFF. CDR3 DNA: TGTGCCAGTAGTATGGGGGTTACCCTGAACACCGGGGAGCTGTTTTTT.

The rearrangement joins TRBV30 to TRBJ2-7, with 9 bases matching TRBD2. The CDR3 has 16 residues. Germline V gives CDR1 GTSNPN, CDR2 SVGIG (reference sequence). With 3 bases clipped from V and 2 bases from J, the junction kept 11 bases outside the gene matches. The DNA of the CDR3 is TGTGCCTGGAGCCCTTTGGGGGCGGGAGGGCCCTACGAGCAGTACTTC. It codes for CAWSPLGAGGPYEQYF.